This T cell receptor beta chain was sequenced for a study of cytomegalovirus exposure and HLA in healthy donors. Trimming cost V 4 bases and J 9 bases, with 22 bases left between them. This CDR3 has 15 amino acids. CDR1 SEHNR and CDR2 FQNEAQ come from the germline V gene (reference sequence). A multiplex PCR was run with 60 Vbeta primers and 13 Jbeta primers. TCRdb's copy holds only in-frame clones and misses some; the assay was immunoSEQ multiplex PCR. There are roughly 90,000 clones in the sample; approximately 84% occur only once, and around 2.3% lies in the top ten. Sequencing was carried out using PBMCs. The gene calls are TRBV7-9 and TRBJ2-7, with D possibly being TRBD2 (6 bases). This receptor was identified in a man aged 18 to 30 in good health and CMV-seronegative. The CDR3 DNA is TGTGCCAGCAGCTCGGAGGGGAGACAGAGGGTTGGGCAGTACTTC. Translating it yields CASSSEGRQRVGQYF.